A selection of T cell receptor beta chains follows, all from one sample in a study of cytomegalovirus exposure and HLA in healthy donors. Sequencing was performed with immunoSEQ multiplex PCR; in TCRdb, only in-frame clones are kept and a portion is missing. The sample includes some 200,000 clones, roughly 82% seen only once; the top ten take over 10%. The sample consisted of PBMCs. The receptors come from a woman under 40 in good health and CMV-seropositive. Each CDR3 is given with its conserved first and last residue. The order of the fields is D gene, J gene, clone size, V gene, CDR3 protein, CDR3 DNA. A D gene is named only where the DNA matches it firmly. The size entry is marked missing in some rows and otherwise reads once, few, many or a size class.

>TRBD1|TRBJ1-1|.|TRBV6-6
CASSNGQGGQAFF
TGTGCCAGCAGTAATGGACAGGGTGGGCAAGCTTTCTTT
>TRBD1|TRBJ1-5|.|TRBV7-6
CASSWDSLNQPQHF
TGTGCCAGCAGCTGGGACAGCCTCAATCAGCCCCAGCATTTT
>.|TRBJ2-3|.|TRBV5-1
CASSLVQGTADTQYF
TGCGCCAGCAGCTTGGTACAGGGTACTGCAGATACGCAGTATTTT
>.|TRBJ1-2|.|TRBV6-1
CASSEWALF
TGTGCCAGCAGTGAGTGGGCCCTTTTC
>TRBD1|TRBJ2-3|once|TRBV13
CASSLGDRVTDTQYF
TGTGCCAGCAGCTTAGGAGACAGGGTAACAGATACGCAGTATTTT
>TRBD2|TRBJ2-4|.|TRBV28
CAIRLAGGYIQYF
TGTGCCATTCGACTAGCGGGAGGATACATTCAGTACTTC
>TRBD2|TRBJ2-3|.|TRBV5-1
CASSTTSGSTDTQYF
TGCGCCAGCAGTACGACTAGCGGGAGCACAGATACGCAGTATTTT
>.|TRBJ2-7|.|TRBV6-5
CASRPLSGEQYF
TGTGCCAGCAGGCCCCTCTCGGGCGAGCAGTACTTC
>TRBD2|TRBJ2-1|.|TRBV19
CASSTLGLAGPYNEQFF
TGTGCCAGTAGTACACTGGGACTAGCGGGCCCATACAATGAGCAGTTCTTC
>.|TRBJ1-1|few|TRBV25-1
CASSTQGRYNTEAFF
TGTGCCAGCAGTACACAGGGACGGTATAACACTGAAGCTTTCTTT
>TRBD2|TRBJ2-1|.|TRBV6-5
CASIAGGRNEQFF
TGTGCCAGCATAGCGGGAGGGCGCAATGAGCAGTTCTTC
>TRBD2|TRBJ2-1|.|TRBV11-3
CASSLAGAYNEQFF
TGTGCCAGCAGTCTAGCGGGAGCCTACAATGAGCAGTTCTTC
>TRBD2|TRBJ2-5|.|TRBV18
CASSPVVAGGGETQYF
TGTGCCAGCTCACCCGTGGTAGCGGGAGGTGGAGAGACCCAGTACTTC
>.|TRBJ2-7|once|TRBV19
CASSISQGSGNEQYF
TGTGCCAGTAGTATCTCCCAGGGAAGTGGCAACGAGCAGTACTTC
>TRBD2|TRBJ2-1|.|TRBV9
CASSVGAGVYPGAYNEQFF
TGTGCCAGCAGCGTAGGAGCGGGAGTATACCCCGGGGCGTACAATGAGCAGTTCTTC
>TRBD2|TRBJ2-1|.|TRBV15
CATSASSGRNNEQFF
TGTGCCACCAGCGCTTCGAGCGGGAGGAACAATGAGCAGTTCTTC
>TRBD1|TRBJ2-7|.|TRBV11-2
CASSSRRTGSPYEQYF
TGTGCCAGCAGCTCGCGCAGGACAGGGTCCCCCTACGAGCAGTACTTC
>TRBD2|TRBJ2-7|.|TRBV4-1
CASSRWGLAGGKNSYEQYF
TGCGCCAGCAGCCGCTGGGGGCTAGCGGGAGGAAAAAACTCCTACGAGCAGTACTTC
>TRBD2|TRBJ2-7|once|TRBV27
CASSFILAEKTYEQYF
TGTGCCAGCAGTTTTATTCTAGCGGAGAAAACCTACGAGCAGTACTTC
>.|TRBJ2-5|.|TRBV5-1
CASSPVTGQETQYF
TGCGCCAGCAGTCCAGTGACGGGACAAGAGACCCAGTACTTC
>TRBD2|TRBJ2-2|.|TRBV19
CASNLAGGDPGELFF
TGTGCCAGTAACCTAGCGGGAGGGGATCCCGGGGAGCTGTTTTTT
>TRBD2|TRBJ2-3|.|TRBV29-1
CSTLTSGASTDTQYF
TGCAGCACACTGACTAGCGGTGCTAGCACAGATACGCAGTATTTT
>.|TRBJ1-2|.|TRBV27
CASSLGQTNYGYTF
TGTGCCAGCAGTTTAGGACAGACTAACTATGGCTACACCTTC
>TRBD1|TRBJ1-1|.|TRBV29-1
CSGGQGNTEAFF
TGCAGCGGCGGACAGGGGAACACTGAAGCTTTCTTT
>.|TRBJ2-5|few|TRBV7-3
CASSLSSGGTQYF
TGTGCCAGCAGCTTAAGCAGCGGAGGGACCCAGTACTTC
>.|TRBJ2-7|.|TRBV6-6
CATQQGLSYEQYF
TGTGCCACACAACAGGGTCTCTCCTACGAGCAGTACTTC
>TRBD2|TRBJ2-1|.|TRBV5-1
CASSLAGTSGRNEQFF
TGCGCCAGCAGCTTGGCTGGGACTAGCGGGAGAAATGAGCAGTTCTTC
>TRBD2|TRBJ2-2|.|TRBV15
CATETSGRAGTGELFF
TGTGCCACTGAAACTAGCGGGAGGGCCGGCACCGGGGAGCTGTTTTTT
>TRBD1|TRBJ1-5|.|TRBV5-1
CASSETGSNQPQHF
TGCGCCAGCAGCGAGACAGGGAGCAATCAGCCCCAGCATTTT
>.|TRBJ2-3|.|TRBV6-6
CASSYQVPPAQYF
TGTGCCAGCAGTTATCAGGTCCCACCGGCGCAGTATTTT
>.|TRBJ2-7|.|TRBV27
CASSRTGRYEQYF
TGTGCCAGCAGTAGAACAGGGCGCTACGAGCAGTACTTC
>TRBD2|TRBJ2-2|.|TRBV4-2
CASSQVSGVVTGELFF
TGTGCCAGCAGCCAAGTGAGCGGGGTAGTCACCGGGGAGCTGTTTTTT
>.|TRBJ1-5|.|TRBV19
CASTSQNQPQHF
TGTGCCAGTACCAGTCAAAATCAGCCCCAGCATTTT
>TRBD1|TRBJ1-5|.|TRBV19
CASRGTGVHQPQHF
TGTGCCAGTAGGGGGACAGGGGTACATCAGCCCCAGCATTTT
>TRBD2|TRBJ2-7|.|TRBV6-5
CASGWGGYEQYF
TGTGCCAGCGGCTGGGGGGGGTACGAGCAGTACTTC
>.|TRBJ2-5|.|TRBV6-1
CASTTGVQETQYF
TGTGCCAGCACCACGGGGGTACAAGAGACCCAGTACTTC
>TRBD2|TRBJ2-1|once|TRBV27
CASSFKPPPPGLAGGGSDEQFF
TGTGCCAGCAGTTTTAAACCCCCTCCCCCGGGACTAGCGGGCGGCGGGTCCGATGAGCAGTTCTTC
>TRBD2|TRBJ2-7|.|TRBV18
CASSPTSGSPRHEQYF
TGTGCCAGCTCGCCGACTAGCGGGAGTCCCAGGCACGAGCAGTACTTC
>TRBD1|TRBJ1-5|once|TRBV30
CAWSGTGGQPQHF
TGTGCCTGGAGTGGGACAGGAGGCCAGCCCCAGCATTTT
>.|TRBJ1-1|.|TRBV4-1
CASSQKTNTRNTEAFF
TGCGCCAGCAGCCAGAAGACTAACACGAGGAACACTGAAGCTTTCTTT
>TRBD1|TRBJ2-7|.|TRBV6-8
CASSNRGNYEQYF
TGTGCCAGCAGCAACAGGGGGAACTACGAGCAGTACTTC
>.|TRBJ1-1|few|TRBV14
CASSQVSRTEAFF
TGTGCCAGCAGCCAAGTAAGTCGGACTGAAGCTTTCTTT
>TRBD2|TRBJ2-7|once|TRBV29-1
CSWTSGSSGDEQYF
TGCAGCTGGACTAGCGGGAGTTCGGGTGACGAGCAGTACTTC
>.|TRBJ1-1|.|TRBV6-6
CASTLGLPTEAFF
TGTGCCAGCACCCTAGGTCTGCCCACTGAAGCTTTCTTT
>TRBD1|TRBJ1-1|.|TRBV29-1
CSVGQTNTEAFF
TGCAGCGTGGGACAGACGAACACTGAAGCTTTCTTT
>.|TRBJ2-3|once|TRBV18
CASSPGQGIGSTDTQYF
TGTGCCAGCTCACCCGGGCAGGGGATTGGAAGCACAGATACGCAGTATTTT
>.|TRBJ2-5|.|TRBV29-1
CSVGGQQETQYF
TGCAGCGTTGGGGGCCAGCAAGAGACCCAGTACTTC
>TRBD1|TRBJ1-2|few|TRBV7-6
CASGGSSGGANYGYTF
TGTGCCAGTGGCGGGTCCTCAGGGGGAGCTAACTATGGCTACACCTTC
>TRBD1|TRBJ2-3|once|TRBV29-1
CSVSDTGDRKPDTQYF
TGCAGCGTTAGCGATACAGGGGATAGGAAGCCAGATACGCAGTATTTT
>TRBD2|TRBJ2-7|few|TRBV5-1
CASSLGVTSGTYEQYF
TGCGCCAGCAGCTTGGGGGTGACTAGCGGGACCTACGAGCAGTACTTC
>.|TRBJ1-2|.|TRBV10-1
CASSESRNYGYTF
TGCGCCAGCAGTGAGTCGCGGAACTATGGCTACACCTTC
>.|TRBJ1-2|.|TRBV9
CASSVDFNGVYGYTF
TGTGCCAGCAGCGTAGATTTCAACGGGGTCTATGGCTACACCTTC
>TRBD1|TRBJ2-1|.|TRBV5-8
CASSLSQGAYNEQFF
TGTGCCAGCAGCTTATCGCAGGGGGCTTACAATGAGCAGTTCTTC
>.|TRBJ1-5|few|TRBV5-1
CASTPCCDQPQHF
TGCGCCAGCACCCCATGCTGCGATCAGCCCCAGCATTTT
>TRBD1|TRBJ2-7|once|TRBV28
CASSLLKGAGYEQYF
TGTGCCAGCAGTTTACTGAAGGGGGCAGGCTACGAGCAGTACTTC
>TRBD1|TRBJ2-7|once|TRBV6-5
CASRLSTGTGLEQYF
TGTGCCAGCAGACTGAGTACCGGGACAGGGCTCGAGCAGTACTTC
>.|TRBJ1-1|.|TRBV6-1
CASVDQGFEAFF
TGTGCCAGCGTAGACCAGGGGTTCGAAGCTTTCTTT
>.|TRBJ1-1|.|TRBV5-4
CASSLGQLDTEAFF
TGTGCCAGCAGCTTGGGACAGCTTGACACTGAAGCTTTCTTT
>TRBD1|TRBJ1-2|.|TRBV28
CASSSPAGTGVYGYTF
TGTGCCAGCAGTTCCCCGGCCGGGACAGGGGTCTATGGCTACACCTTC
>.|TRBJ1-1|.|TRBV6-6
CASTLANTEAFF
TGTGCCAGCACCCTGGCGAACACTGAAGCTTTCTTT